These T cell receptor beta chains were read from a single sample in a study of T cell responses to AZD1222 COVID-19 vaccine. Profiling relied on immunoSEQ multiplex PCR, and the TCRdb table lists in-frame clones only, not all of them. The table for this sample gives around 140,000 clones. The sequencing sample was made of peripheral blood. Receptors were obtained from an adult in good health. The CDR3 runs from the conserved cysteine through the conserved F or W. D genes are given only for firm matches.

J: TRBJ2-1
V: TRBV5-1
D: NA
DNA: TGCGCCAGCAGCCAAGACAGTAATTCCTACAATGAGCAGTTCTTC
CDR3: CASSQDSNSYNEQFF

J: TRBJ1-4
V: TRBV4-2
D: NA
DNA: TGTGCCAGCAGCCAACACCAGGACAGACCTAATGAAAAACTGTTTTTT
CDR3: CASSQHQDRPNEKLFF

J: TRBJ1-5
V: TRBV6-4
D: NA
DNA: TGTGCCATCCCTCGGCCCCAGCATTTT
CDR3: CAIPRPQHF

J: TRBJ1-2
V: TRBV11-3
D: NA
DNA: TGTGCCAGCAGCTTAGAAGGCCGGGGGGGCAGCTATGGCTACACCTTC
CDR3: CASSLEGRGGSYGYTF

J: TRBJ2-7
V: TRBV5-1
D: NA
DNA: TGCGCCAGTCAGGGGCCCTCGGACGAGCAGTACTTC
CDR3: CASQGPSDEQYF

J: TRBJ1-2
V: TRBV10-3
D: NA
DNA: TGTGCCATCAGTGAGTCGAGTAACTATGGCTACACCTTC
CDR3: CAISESSNYGYTF

J: TRBJ1-1
V: TRBV5-8
D: TRBD1
DNA: TGTGCCAGCAGTAGGGACAGTGAAGCTTTCTTT
CDR3: CASSRDSEAFF

J: TRBJ1-1
V: TRBV6-5
D: NA
DNA: TGTGCCAGCAGGCAGAGGTATGGCACTGAAGCTTTCTTT
CDR3: CASRQRYGTEAFF

J: TRBJ1-3
V: TRBV6-5
D: NA
DNA: TGTGCCAGCAAAGACCCGGGCCCCTCTGGAAACACCATATATTTT
CDR3: CASKDPGPSGNTIYF

J: TRBJ2-2
V: TRBV4-1
D: TRBD2
DNA: TGCGCCAGCCGCCCACGCGGGGGGGAGAACACCGGGGAGCTGTTTTTT
CDR3: CASRPRGGENTGELFF

J: TRBJ1-3
V: TRBV11-2
D: NA
DNA: TGTGCCAGCAGCTTAGATTTTGTCGGTTACGGAGGCCTCGAAGGAAACACCATATATTTT
CDR3: CASSLDFVGYGGLEGNTIYF

J: TRBJ2-5
V: TRBV5-1
D: TRBD1
DNA: TGCGCCAGCAGCTTGGGACAGGGGGCGCAAGAGACCCAGTACTTC
CDR3: CASSLGQGAQETQYF

J: TRBJ1-4
V: TRBV4-3
D: NA
DNA: TGCGCCAGCAGCCTCGGGACCAATGAAAAACTGTTTTTT
CDR3: CASSLGTNEKLFF

J: TRBJ1-3
V: TRBV7-9
D: TRBD1
DNA: TGTGCCAGCAGCCGAAGGGGACAGGGGACTGGAAACACCATATATTTT
CDR3: CASSRRGQGTGNTIYF

J: TRBJ1-6
V: TRBV28
D: NA
DNA: TGTGCCAGCAGAGGTGGCCTCCCGGGTTCACCCCTCCACTTT
CDR3: CASRGGLPGSPLHF

J: TRBJ2-5
V: TRBV4-3
D: NA
DNA: TGCGCCAGCAGCCAAGATTGGGGGGTTCAAGAGACCCAGTACTTC
CDR3: CASSQDWGVQETQYF

J: TRBJ1-2
V: TRBV27
D: NA
DNA: TGTGCCAGCAGTTTGGCAGAACCCACTACTAACTATGGCTACACCTTC
CDR3: CASSLAEPTTNYGYTF

J: TRBJ1-1
V: TRBV19
D: TRBD1
DNA: TGTGCCAGTAGGATACAGGGGGCGTACTCTGAAGCTTTCTTT
CDR3: CASRIQGAYSEAFF

J: TRBJ2-7
V: TRBV19
D: NA
DNA: TGTGCCAGTAGTAGGCGTCCGGGACCTACCTACGAGCAGTACTTC
CDR3: CASSRRPGPTYEQYF

J: TRBJ1-1
V: TRBV10-3
D: TRBD1
DNA: TGTGCCATCTCAAAGGACAGGGGGACTGAAGCTTTCTTT
CDR3: CAISKDRGTEAFF

J: TRBJ2-1
V: TRBV6-2/TRBV6-3
D: TRBD2
DNA: TGTGCCAGCAGTGTCCCACGGGGGACTAGCGGGGGGGCCCGCTACAATGAGCAGTTCTTC
CDR3: CASSVPRGTSGGARYNEQFF

J: TRBJ2-1
V: TRBV7-3
D: TRBD2
DNA: TGTGCCAGCAGCCCCGAGGGGGGGGCTAGCGGGGAGATCGATGAGCAGTTCTTC
CDR3: CASSPEGGASGEIDEQFF

J: TRBJ2-1
V: TRBV11-2
D: TRBD2
DNA: TGTGCCAGCAGCGCTAGCGGGGGGCCAAACAATGAGCAGTTCTTC
CDR3: CASSASGGPNNEQFF

J: TRBJ1-1
V: TRBV5-6
D: TRBD1
DNA: TGTGCCAGCAGCTTGGACAGGGGGCCCGGCACTGAAGCTTTCTTT
CDR3: CASSLDRGPGTEAFF

J: TRBJ2-5
V: TRBV20-1
D: NA
DNA: TGCAGTGCCAAGGGGCCGGAGACCCAGTACTTC
CDR3: CSAKGPETQYF

J: TRBJ2-7
V: TRBV28
D: TRBD2
DNA: TGTGCCAGCAGTTTCGGGGGGGCAGGTGAGCAGTACTTC
CDR3: CASSFGGAGEQYF

J: TRBJ2-5
V: TRBV6-2/TRBV6-3
D: TRBD2
DNA: TGTGCCAGCAGCTTCGGGCTAACTAGCGGCGGACAAGAGACCCAGTACTTC
CDR3: CASSFGLTSGGQETQYF